The 16 T cell receptor beta chains listed next were all sequenced from one sample in a study of blood T cell repertoires in COVID-19. The table came from immunoSEQ multiplex PCR; TCRdb's copy has only in-frame clones and leaves some out. This sample has fewer than 300,000 clones, with roughly 88% found just once. The material sequenced was peripheral blood. Source of these receptors: a human donor with COVID-19, enrolled during active disease. The donor label of this sample is uncertain.

This chain connects TRBV19 to TRBJ1-1, with D perhaps matching TRBD1 (6 bases). This CDR3 contains 14 residues. The ends were cut back, 6 bases at V and 1 base at J, with 12 bases in the middle. CDR1 LNHDA and CDR2 SQIVND come from the germline V gene (reference sequence). The CDR3 nucleotides are TGTGCCAGTAGCACCAGGGGACAGAACACTGAAGCTTTCTTT. It is translated as CASSTRGQNTEAFF.

This chain joins TRBV28 and TRBJ2-1, with TRBD2 matching over 10 bases. The germline V gene has CDR1 MDHEN and CDR2 SYDVKM. With V trimmed by 1 base and J by 8 bases, 5 bases remained unmatched. The CDR3 has 15 residues. CDR3 in amino acids: CASSLSLAGEDEQFF. In DNA, the CDR3 is TGTGCCAGCAGTTTATCGCTAGCGGGAGAGGATGAGCAGTTCTTC. The full variable domain, rest sourced from reference TRBV28 and TRBJ2-1, is DVKVTQSSRYLVKRTGEKVFLECVQDMDHENMFWYRQDPGLGLRLIYFSYDVKMKEKGDIPEGYSVSREKKERFSLILESASTNQTSMYLCASSLSLAGEDEQFFGPGTRLTVL.

V usage is TRBV29-1 and J usage is TRBJ2-5, with TRBD1 matching 8 bases. Germline-derived CDR1 and CDR2 are SQVTM and ANQGSEA. J was trimmed by 4 bases and V by 6 bases; bases with no gene match: 10. The CDR3 has 14 amino acids. CDR3 residues: CSVHRTGNRETQYF. For the CDR3, the DNA is TGCAGCGTCCACAGGACAGGGAATCGAGAGACCCAGTACTTC.

The V and J genes are TRBV11-3 and TRBJ1-3; unclear D gene. Germline CDR1 and CDR2: SGHNT and YENEEA. There are 15 residues in the CDR3. V lost 2 bases and J 2 bases, leaving 10 bases between the germline ends. CDR3 residues: CASSLQAGTGNTIYF. The CDR3 nucleotides are TGTGCCAGCAGCTTACAGGCGGGCACTGGAAACACCATATATTTT.

The chain employs TRBV7-3 and TRBJ1-1, with 10 bases aligning to TRBD1. V lost 4 bases and J lost 4; bases outside the gene matches: 12. This CDR3 spans 17 amino acids. Germline CDR1 is SGHTA and CDR2 is FQGTGA. The CDR3 loop is CASSSVPGQGLGTEAFF. CDR3 nucleotide sequence: TGTGCCAGCAGCTCTGTCCCGGGACAGGGGCTGGGCACTGAAGCTTTCTTT.

The chain links TRBV2 to TRBJ1-5; tentative D call: TRBD1 (6 bases). Trimming removed 0 bases from V and 0 bases from J, with 15 bases in between. Per germline, CDR1 SNHLY and CDR2 FYNNEI. CDR3 length: 18 residues. The CDR3 region has the DNA TGTGCCAGCAGTGAAGCAGGGGGGCGGGGGTATAGCAATCAGCCCCAGCATTTT. It yields the protein CASSEAGGRGYSNQPQHF.

The chain uses TRBV19 and TRBJ2-3; unclear D gene. With 1 base removed from V and 0 bases from J, the gap between germline ends came to 11 bases. CDR3 length: 16 residues. Germline-derived CDR1 and CDR2 are LNHDA and SQIVND (reference sequence). The CDR3: CASSIVRGRSTDTQYF. For the CDR3, the DNA is TGTGCCAGTAGTATAGTACGAGGCAGAAGCACAGATACGCAGTATTTT.

The chain couples TRBV19 to TRBJ2-2; TRBD2 matches at 9 bases. Germline assignment: CDR1 LNHDA and CDR2 SQIVND (reference sequence). Germline trimming cut 7 bases from V and 3 bases from J; bases unmatched to any gene: 12. This CDR3 comprises 17 residues. This chain's CDR3 is CASTDSGLATHTGELFF. The CDR3 DNA is TGTGCCAGTACTGACTCGGGACTAGCAACTCACACCGGGGAGCTGTTTTTT.

The chain carries TRBV19 and TRBJ2-2; no clear D gene. CDR3 length equals 15 residues. Germline CDR1 LNHDA, CDR2 SQIVND (reference sequence). Trimming took off 2 bases at V and 6 bases at J, with 13 bases between the two ends. CDR3 in DNA: TGTGCCAGTAGTATACCGTCAGCGTTATCCGGGGAGCTGTTTTTT. Its protein is CASSIPSALSGELFF.

The chain uses TRBV29-1 and TRBJ1-1, with 9 bases fitting TRBD1. The CDR3 has 17 amino acids. The germline gives CDR1 SQVTM, CDR2 ANQGSEA. V shed 4 bases and J 4 bases; nucleotides not matched to a gene: 16. This CDR3 is CSVGDSTGGLGSTEAFF. In nucleotides, the CDR3 is TGCAGCGTTGGGGACTCAACAGGGGGCCTGGGTAGCACTGAAGCTTTCTTT.

This chain joins TRBV30 and TRBJ1-1; no clear D gene. The CDR3 contains 13 residues. The V and J ends lost 4 bases and 0 bases respectively, with 9 bases between them. Germline CDR1 GTSNPN, CDR2 SVGIG (reference sequence). The CDR3 DNA reads as TGTGCCTGGACGAGGGAGATGAACACTGAAGCTTTCTTT. Translating gives CAWTREMNTEAFF.

V and J are TRBV11-1 and TRBJ1-6, with D uncertain. The V end lost 3 bases, the J end lost 9 bases, and 9 bases lay between the germline ends. Germline V gene lookup returns CDR1 SGHAT and CDR2 FQDESV (reference sequence). This CDR3 comprises 13 residues. The CDR3 nucleotides read TGTGCCAGCAGCTTTGACGGAGGTTCACCCCTCCACTTT. This sequence encodes CASSFDGGSPLHF.

The chain is built from TRBV7-2 and TRBJ1-3; D is undetermined. This CDR3 is built from 15 residues. The germline gives CDR1 SGHTA, CDR2 FQGNSA. The ends were cut back, 1 base at V and 0 bases at J, with 7 bases in the middle. CDR3 nucleotide sequence: TGTGCCAGCAGCTTAGGGGCGGGCTCTGGAAACACCATATATTTT. Translating it yields CASSLGAGSGNTIYF.

This chain uses TRBV28 with TRBJ1-5, with D possibly being TRBD1 (5 bases). There are 17 residues in the CDR3. CDR1 is MDHEN, CDR2 SYDVKM, per germline. V shed 2 bases and J shed 0 bases, with 14 bases lying between them. CDR3 loop: CASSLGSSRDSNQPQHF. DNA of the CDR3: TGTGCCAGCAGTTTAGGTTCGAGCAGGGATAGCAATCAGCCCCAGCATTTT.

V is TRBV5-5 and J is TRBJ1-1; no definite D call. Trimming shortened V by 1 base and J by 5 bases, and 15 bases separated the two germline ends. The germline V gene has CDR1 SGHKS and CDR2 YYEKEE (reference sequence). This CDR3 contains 15 residues. The CDR3 nucleotides read TGTGCCAGCAGCTTGCTGCCGGAGGGAAGGACTGAAGCTTTCTTT. Amino acids: CASSLLPEGRTEAFF. Looking up the rest from reference TRBV5-5 and TRBJ1-1 gives the full variable domain: DAGVTQSPTHLIKTRGQQVTLRCSPISGHKSVSWYQQVLGQGPQFIFQYYEKEERGRGNFPDRFSARQFPNYSSELNVNALLLGDSALYLCASSLLPEGRTEAFFGQGTRLTVV.

The chain links TRBV7-9 to TRBJ1-6, with a weak D call TRBD1 (6 bases). V was clipped by 4 bases and J by 9 bases, with 25 bases between them. CDR1 is SEHNR and CDR2 is FQNEAQ in the germline V gene (reference sequence). This CDR3 has 18 residues. CDR3 residues: CASSYQTGQQLSISPLHF. The CDR3 DNA reads as TGTGCCAGCAGCTATCAAACTGGACAGCAGCTTTCCATTTCACCCCTCCACTTT.